This T cell receptor (beta chain) appears in the sequencing data of a study of cytomegalovirus exposure and HLA in healthy donors. Findings of the study overall: Accurate prediction of HLA-A and HLA-B alleles (for most subjects) was reportedly achieved from TCR beta sequences.

The PCR had 60 Vbeta and 13 Jbeta primers. Only in-frame clones appear in the TCRdb table, and some are missing; sequencing was by immunoSEQ multiplex PCR. Of some 170,000 clones listed, more than 65% were seen once; the top ten hold 1.5% to 2%. Deletions cut 2 bases from V and 6 bases from J, with 8 bases between. The CDR3 extends over 13 amino acids. Germline V gene lookup returns CDR1 SGHVS and CDR2 FQNEAQ. This clone was seen only a few times. The antigen is not known. This sequence joins TRBV7-8 and TRBJ2-1, with D unresolved. The source of this sequence is a woman aged 30 to 39 in good health and CMV-seronegative. Sequencing used PBMCs. Here the CDR3 reads CASSLIGGNEQFF. The CDR3 DNA is TGTGCCAGCAGCTTAATTGGCGGCAATGAGCAGTTCTTC. The entire variable domain, with the rest obtained from reference TRBV7-8 and TRBJ2-1, is as follows: GAGVSQSPRYKVAKRGQDVALRCDPISGHVSLFWYQQALGQGPEFLTYFQNEAQLDKSGLPSDRFFAERPEGSVSTLKIQRTQQEDSAVYLCASSLIGGNEQFFGPGTRLTVL.